Listed below are T cell receptor beta chains from one sample, sequenced in a study of T cell responses to AZD1222 COVID-19 vaccine. The protocol was immunoSEQ multiplex PCR, while the TCRdb copy is restricted to in-frame clones and leaves out a portion. The table records almost 80,000 clones, around 87% of them present only once. The sample here was peripheral blood, taken on day 0 of AZD1222 vaccination. The receptors were gathered from an adult in good health. Each CDR3 is given with its conserved first and last residue. The D gene is left open where the match is weak. Clone size is given for some rows only: seen once, a few or many times, or a class if the clone is expanded.

D: TRBD1; V: TRBV3-1/TRBV3-2; size: once; J: TRBJ2-3; CDR3: CASSETGGEGDTQYF; DNA: TGTGCCAGCAGCGAGACAGGGGGCGAAGGGGATACGCAGTATTTT
D: TRBD2; V: TRBV5-1; size: NA; J: TRBJ2-7; CDR3: CASSLVLAGGPSYEQYF; DNA: TGCGCCAGCAGCTTGGTATTAGCGGGAGGGCCCTCCTACGAGCAGTACTTC
D: NA; V: TRBV29-1; size: once; J: TRBJ2-1; CDR3: CSVGMLSYNEQFF; DNA: TGCAGCGTTGGGATGTTATCCTACAATGAGCAGTTCTTC
D: TRBD1; V: TRBV6-6; size: NA; J: TRBJ1-2; CDR3: CASSLSTGDGYTF; DNA: TGTGCCAGCAGTCTCAGTACAGGGGACGGCTACACCTTC
D: NA; V: TRBV12-3/TRBV12-4; size: NA; J: TRBJ1-2; CDR3: CASSLPGRGDRTF; DNA: TGTGCCAGCAGTCTACCAGGGCGAGGGGACCGCACCTTC
D: NA; V: TRBV30; size: NA; J: TRBJ1-4; CDR3: CAWSTLGLWEEKLFF; DNA: TGTGCCTGGAGTACCTTGGGACTATGGGAAGAAAAACTGTTTTTT
D: TRBD2; V: TRBV3-1/TRBV3-2; size: once; J: TRBJ2-3; CDR3: CASSQDVGGYGTDTQYF; DNA: TGTGCCAGCAGCCAAGATGTCGGGGGGTATGGCACAGATACGCAGTATTTT
D: NA; V: TRBV6-5; size: NA; J: TRBJ2-7; CDR3: CASTRGGTGSYEQYF; DNA: TGTGCCAGCACACGGGGGGGGACAGGGTCCTACGAGCAGTACTTC
D: NA; V: TRBV19; size: NA; J: TRBJ1-2; CDR3: CASSQSRGANYGYTF; DNA: TGTGCCAGTAGCCAGTCTCGGGGCGCCAACTATGGCTACACCTTC
D: TRBD1; V: TRBV7-9; size: NA; J: TRBJ1-1; CDR3: CASSRDRWATEAFF; DNA: TGTGCCAGCAGCAGGGACAGGTGGGCCACTGAAGCTTTCTTT
D: NA; V: TRBV11-3; size: NA; J: TRBJ2-3; CDR3: CASSSQDGASTDTQYF; DNA: TGTGCCAGCAGCTCCCAGGACGGAGCTAGCACAGATACGCAGTATTTT
D: NA; V: TRBV11-3; size: NA; J: TRBJ1-2; CDR3: CASSLAQGLFDTF; DNA: TGTGCCAGCAGCTTAGCGCAGGGGCTCTTCGACACCTTC
D: NA; V: TRBV19; size: NA; J: TRBJ2-2; CDR3: CASSRHSGGELFF; DNA: TGTGCCAGTAGCCGCCACTCGGGCGGGGAGCTGTTTTTT
D: NA; V: TRBV6-6; size: NA; J: TRBJ1-5; CDR3: CASSNENQPQHF; DNA: TGTGCCAGCAGTAACGAGAATCAGCCCCAGCATTTT
D: TRBD2; V: TRBV27; size: NA; J: TRBJ2-1; CDR3: CASSTRLAGNNEQFF; DNA: TGTGCCAGCAGTACCAGACTAGCGGGAAACAATGAGCAGTTCTTC
D: NA; V: TRBV7-8; size: NA; J: TRBJ2-5; CDR3: CASSLRAVSETQYF; DNA: TGTGCCAGCAGCTTAAGGGCGGTTTCAGAGACCCAGTACTTC
D: NA; V: TRBV7-7; size: NA; J: TRBJ2-2; CDR3: CASSLARGDTGELFF; DNA: TGTGCCAGCAGCTTAGCGCGGGGTGACACCGGGGAGCTGTTTTTT
D: NA; V: TRBV6-6; size: NA; J: TRBJ2-2; CDR3: CASSSTEGGTGELFF; DNA: TGTGCCAGCAGTTCGACGGAAGGAGGAACCGGGGAGCTGTTTTTT
D: NA; V: TRBV2; size: few; J: TRBJ2-7; CDR3: CASSGQFYEQYF; DNA: TGTGCCAGCAGTGGACAGTTCTACGAGCAGTACTTC
D: NA; V: TRBV7-2; size: NA; J: TRBJ1-1; CDR3: CASSLAPINTEAFF; DNA: TGTGCCAGCAGCTTAGCCCCAATTAACACTGAAGCTTTCTTT
D: TRBD2; V: TRBV5-1; size: NA; J: TRBJ2-7; CDR3: CADGTSGRTRHEQYF; DNA: TGCGCCGACGGGACTAGCGGGAGAACCCGCCACGAGCAGTACTTC
D: NA; V: TRBV11-3; size: NA; J: TRBJ2-3; CDR3: CASSRGEGTDTQYF; DNA: TGTGCCAGCAGCAGGGGCGAGGGCACAGATACGCAGTATTTT
D: NA; V: TRBV4-2; size: NA; J: TRBJ1-3; CDR3: CASSLSVGDSGNTIYF; DNA: TGTGCCAGCAGCCTATCGGTAGGCGACTCTGGAAACACCATATATTTT
D: NA; V: TRBV5-4; size: once; J: TRBJ1-5; CDR3: CASSAGTKHQPQHF; DNA: TGTGCCAGCAGCGCCGGGACCAAACATCAGCCCCAGCATTTT
D: NA; V: TRBV9; size: NA; J: TRBJ2-1; CDR3: CASSRDYNEQFF; DNA: TGTGCCAGCAGCCGGGACTACAATGAGCAGTTCTTC
D: NA; V: TRBV28; size: NA; J: TRBJ1-4; CDR3: CASSLGGSNEKLFF; DNA: TGTGCCAGCAGTTTAGGGGGGAGTAATGAAAAACTGTTTTTT
D: NA; V: TRBV19; size: NA; J: TRBJ1-6; CDR3: CASSPQGYNSPLHF; DNA: TGTGCCAGTAGTCCGCAGGGTTATAATTCACCCCTCCACTTT
D: NA; V: TRBV19; size: NA; J: TRBJ2-7; CDR3: CASSINIDYEQYF; DNA: TGTGCCAGTAGTATTAACATAGACTACGAGCAGTACTTC
D: NA; V: TRBV5-1; size: NA; J: TRBJ1-1; CDR3: CASSLAEEAFF; DNA: TGCGCCAGCAGCTTGGCGGAGGAAGCTTTCTTT
D: NA; V: TRBV27; size: NA; J: TRBJ1-1; CDR3: CASSLIRGETEAFF; DNA: TGTGCCAGCAGTTTGATCAGGGGTGAAACTGAAGCTTTCTTT
D: TRBD1; V: TRBV7-9; size: NA; J: TRBJ1-4; CDR3: CASSGRQGDNEKLFF; DNA: TGTGCCAGCAGCGGAAGACAGGGGGATAATGAAAAACTGTTTTTT
D: NA; V: TRBV5-8; size: NA; J: TRBJ1-2; CDR3: CASSLSRGRVKDTF; DNA: TGTGCCAGCAGCTTGAGCAGGGGTCGGGTTAAGGACACCTTC
D: TRBD1; V: TRBV9; size: NA; J: TRBJ1-1; CDR3: CASSVAGTGATEAFF; DNA: TGTGCCAGCAGCGTCGCCGGGACAGGGGCCACTGAAGCTTTCTTT
D: TRBD1; V: TRBV6-4; size: once; J: TRBJ1-1; CDR3: CASRPGQENTEAFF; DNA: TGTGCCAGCCGGCCGGGACAGGAGAACACTGAAGCTTTCTTT
D: NA; V: TRBV7-8; size: NA; J: TRBJ2-2; CDR3: CASTDYGGGAGELFF; DNA: TGTGCCAGCACCGACTACGGGGGTGGGGCCGGGGAGCTGTTTTTT
D: NA; V: TRBV2; size: NA; J: TRBJ2-6; CDR3: CASSDGGRGANVLTF; DNA: TGTGCCAGCAGTGACGGGGGCAGAGGGGCCAACGTCCTGACTTTC
D: TRBD1; V: TRBV7-2; size: NA; J: TRBJ2-3; CDR3: CASSQDREADTQYF; DNA: TGTGCCAGCAGCCAAGACAGGGAAGCAGATACGCAGTATTTT
D: NA; V: TRBV7-9; size: NA; J: TRBJ2-6; CDR3: CASIPDGSGANVLTF; DNA: TGTGCCAGCATCCCCGACGGATCTGGGGCCAACGTCCTGACTTTC
D: TRBD1; V: TRBV5-4; size: NA; J: TRBJ1-2; CDR3: CASSLGGQIGYTF; DNA: TGTGCCAGCAGCTTGGGGGGACAGATTGGCTACACCTTC
D: NA; V: TRBV4-3; size: few; J: TRBJ2-3; CDR3: CASSQDRKGLTDTQYF; DNA: TGCGCCAGCAGCCAGGATCGTAAGGGACTCACAGATACGCAGTATTTT
D: TRBD1; V: TRBV7-9; size: NA; J: TRBJ2-7; CDR3: CASSFRQGEQYF; DNA: TGTGCCAGCAGCTTCAGACAGGGCGAGCAGTACTTC
D: TRBD2; V: TRBV9; size: NA; J: TRBJ2-7; CDR3: CASSVGSGTYEQYF; DNA: TGTGCCAGCAGCGTAGGTAGCGGGACCTACGAGCAGTACTTC
D: TRBD1; V: TRBV2; size: few; J: TRBJ2-5; CDR3: CASSEGDSQETQYF; DNA: TGTGCCAGCAGTGAAGGGGACAGTCAAGAGACCCAGTACTTC
D: NA; V: TRBV6-5; size: NA; J: TRBJ1-6; CDR3: CASSYSRSPLHF; DNA: TGTGCCAGCAGTTACTCGAGATCACCCCTCCACTTT
D: NA; V: TRBV10-3; size: few; J: TRBJ2-2; CDR3: CAISESVRDTGELFF; DNA: TGTGCCATCAGTGAGTCTGTTCGTGACACCGGGGAGCTGTTTTTT
D: NA; V: TRBV5-6; size: NA; J: TRBJ1-5; CDR3: CASSLQGYQPQHF; DNA: TGTGCCAGCAGCTTACAGGGATATCAGCCCCAGCATTTT
D: NA; V: TRBV6-5; size: once; J: TRBJ1-4; CDR3: CASMVGKYGKLFF; DNA: TGTGCCAGCATGGTGGGCAAGTATGGAAAACTGTTTTTT
D: NA; V: TRBV4-3; size: once; J: TRBJ1-5; CDR3: CASSQEVRGQPQHF; DNA: TGCGCCAGCAGCCAAGAGGTGCGAGGTCAGCCCCAGCATTTT
D: NA; V: TRBV6-5; size: few; J: TRBJ1-1; CDR3: CASSSVTEAFF; DNA: TGTGCCAGCAGTTCGGTAACTGAAGCTTTCTTT
D: TRBD1; V: TRBV19; size: NA; J: TRBJ1-1; CDR3: CASSFRQGSTEAFF; DNA: TGTGCCAGTAGTTTTAGACAGGGGTCCACTGAAGCTTTCTTT